This T cell receptor beta chain originates from a study of OX40 agonist ivuxolimab in advanced cancers. Study at large: Of mixed ages from about 23 to 79 and averaging approximately 60 years, the group was 65% to 85% male. Study-level results: Certain nonresponders likewise exhibited a low normalized T-cell clonal expansion.

This table comes from immunoSEQ multiplex PCR, and its TCRdb copy is limited to in-frame clones, with some not included. Among 100,000 or so clones listed, 95% to 97% were seen once. This clone was counted once. Its antigen is unknown. Trimming took 11 bases from V and 0 from J; bases not matched to a gene: 5. CDR3 length equals 15 residues. Germline V gene lookup returns CDR1 MNHNS and CDR2 SASEGT. The rearrangement links TRBV6-1 to TRBJ2-6; 9 nucleotides match TRBD1. This clonotype was sampled from an adult with an advanced solid tumor such as melanoma, head and neck, liver or kidney cancer. The input for sequencing was CD4+ or CD8+ T cells sorted from blood, taken in a trial of the OX40 agonist ivuxolimab. Here the CDR3 reads CAAGTGISGANVLTF. CDR3 nucleotide sequence: TGTGCCGCCGGGACAGGGATCTCTGGGGCCAACGTCCTGACTTTC.